The clone carrying this TCR beta chain has a count of ten or more. Its antigen is not known. TCR beta CDR3 regions were amplified from RNA. When the TCR CDR3 underwent first-round RT-PCR, the HTBI primer set was used. MiXCR, applied by TCRdb to the multiplex PCR reads, yields one record per CDR3 protein. The profile shows about 300,000 distinct CDR3 sequences, about 13% of them singletons. This entry is derived from a study of T cells in Graves' hyperthyroidism and ophthalmopathy. About the research overall: Peripheral blood was taken when the disease was first diagnosed, before any treatment began. Study-wide results and caveats: Blood held most thyroid clonotypes expanded above 0.001 frequency. Ophthalmopathy could be told apart from stable hyperthyroidism with a 13 V-J model.

The ends were cut back, 1 base at V and 2 bases at J, with 15 bases in the middle. Germline CDR1 is SEHNR and CDR2 is FQNEAQ (reference sequence). This CDR3 is 17 amino acids long. Patients aged 18 to 65 had newly diagnosed hyperthyroidism of under 2 months' duration. The sequenced sample was blood. This chain connects TRBV7-9 to TRBJ1-5; D remains ambiguous. This clonotype was sampled from a woman aged 40 to 50 with Graves' hyperthyroidism. This chain's CDR3 is CASSLVGGIGGNQPQHF. CDR3 DNA: TGTGCCAGCAGCTTAGTCGGTGGGATAGGTGGCAATCAGCCCCAGCATTTT.